This T cell receptor (beta chain) originates from a study of PD-L1 blockade in urothelial cancer. Across the whole study: At 3 weeks (second dose) and 6 weeks after starting treatment, blood was analyzed.

Assay: immunoSEQ multiplex PCR; the TCRdb copy retains only in-frame clones and omits some. This sample carries 30,000 to 40,000 clones, about 86% of them seen once, and the ten largest clones take roughly a sixth. The trim removed 2 bases at V and 4 bases at J, leaving 8 bases unmatched. CDR1 is SEHNR and CDR2 is FQNEAQ in the germline V gene (reference sequence). This CDR3 spans 17 amino acids. Study outcomes and limitations: Survival was better when pretreatment blood TCR clonality fell below the median.

A note on this clone: The antigen remains unidentified.

Patients had locally advanced or metastatic urothelial carcinoma. The starting material was PBMCs, obtained around atezolizumab (anti-PD-L1) treatment. The receptor comes from a man in his sixties with urothelial cancer. The rearrangement links TRBV7-9 to TRBJ2-2; 9 bases map to TRBD1. CDR3 sequence reads: CASSLNRGQGPTGELFF. DNA for the CDR3: TGTGCCAGCAGCTTAAACAGGGGACAGGGTCCCACCGGGGAGCTGTTTTTT.